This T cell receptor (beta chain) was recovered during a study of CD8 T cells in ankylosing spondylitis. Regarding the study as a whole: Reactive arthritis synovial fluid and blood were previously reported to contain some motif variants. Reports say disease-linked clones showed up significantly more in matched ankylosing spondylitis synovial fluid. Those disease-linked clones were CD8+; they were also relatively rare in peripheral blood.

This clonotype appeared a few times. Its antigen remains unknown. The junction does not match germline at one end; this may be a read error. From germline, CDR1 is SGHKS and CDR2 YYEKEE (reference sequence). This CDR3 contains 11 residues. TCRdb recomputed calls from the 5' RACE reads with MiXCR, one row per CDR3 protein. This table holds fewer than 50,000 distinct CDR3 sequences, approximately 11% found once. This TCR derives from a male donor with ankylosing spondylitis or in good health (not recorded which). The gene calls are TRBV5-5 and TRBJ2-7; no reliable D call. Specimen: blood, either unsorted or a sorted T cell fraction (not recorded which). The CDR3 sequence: CASNLSDEQYF. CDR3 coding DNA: TGTGCCAGCAACTTGTCGGACGAGCAGTACTTC.